The clone carrying this TCR beta chain has a single count. Its matching antigen is unknown. These data belong to a study of T cell responses to AZD1222 COVID-19 vaccine. Whole-study results and caveats: Donors were largely white British and mainly female; clonal diversity was possibly underestimated.

Measured with immunoSEQ multiplex PCR; TCRdb has only the in-frame clones, and not every one. The sample has about 270,000 clones; 90% to 95% are singletons. CDR1 SGDLS and CDR2 YYNGEE come from the germline V gene. V was cut by 0 bases and J by 2 bases, with 11 bases left in between. This CDR3 spans 16 amino acids. J is TRBJ2-2 and V is TRBV9; D not resolved. The sequence was collected from an adult who received the AZD1222 COVID-19 vaccine. Sequenced material: peripheral blood, taken 28 days after the second AZD1222 dose. The DNA of the CDR3 is TGTGCCAGCAGCGTAGGGCGGTCCACCAACACCGGGGAGCTGTTTTTT. This translates into CASSVGRSTNTGELFF. Full variable domain (remainder filled in from reference TRBV9 and TRBJ2-2): DSGVTQTPKHLITATGQRVTLRCSPRSGDLSVYWYQQSLDQGLQFLIQYYNGEERAKGNILERFSAQQFPDLHSELNLSSLELGDSALYFCASSVGRSTNTGELFFGEGSRLTVL.